This T cell receptor (beta chain) comes out of a study of cytomegalovirus exposure and HLA in healthy donors (dated by TCRdb to the late 2010s). Describing the broader study: According to an earlier analysis of a few hundred of the donors, 150 million to 200 million T cells yielded roughly 100 million unique TCR beta sequences and 276 Gb of sequence data. Among the roughly 400 genotyped donors, approximately 82% belonged to the genetic ancestry cluster associated with self-reported Caucasian donors. The later analysis used no new phenotypic data to find candidate immune exposures, relying instead on TCR beta sequences and their occurrence across donors. The number of typed donors differed by locus: about 629-630 for A, B, C, DRB1 and DQB1; approximately 520 for DQA1; 606 for DPA1; and about 450 for DPB1. To predict cytomegalovirus infection status, the study brought together high-throughput TCR immunosequencing, statistical association of individual TCRs with disease status, and machine learning. Roughly five DR-DQ haplotypes were handled as single units for association and clustering because linkage in the cohort was strong. An early release covering 550 to 650 HLA-typed donors comprised about 300 gigabases of sequencing data and 85 million or so unique TCR sequences. Donor age, sex, ethnicity and CMV serostatus were compiled alongside the repertoire data. A later analysis re-analyzed previously published TCR beta repertoires from hundreds of donors and added high-resolution HLA genotyping to study TCR occurrence patterns. A separate validation cohort of approximately 130 different subjects was used in addition to the roughly 670-subject first cohort. Using immunosequencing, the study profiled T cell repertoires from 550 to 750 subjects and related those repertoires to cytomegalovirus serostatus. In a later genetic analysis, genome-wide SNP genotypes for about three fifths of the 666 donors were used, and that subset was treated as a discovery cohort. Among approximately 370 genotyped donors of the cohort, an average of around 250,000 unique TCR beta nucleotide sequences was sequenced per donor, of which about 19% were non-productive. Class I and class II HLA loci were covered by the typing at four-digit resolution. In an earlier analysis of roughly 600 of the donors, high-throughput TCR beta sequencing was used to judge whether each TCR beta V gene segment behaved as functional or pseudogenic. Every repertoire in the discovery cohort had been generated on one and the same sequencing platform. The aim of the study was to test whether cataloging public T cell receptors could identify signatures of past pathogen exposure. On the study overall, not on this receptor specifically: A further reported finding was that TCR beta sequences accurately predicted the HLA-A and HLA-B alleles for most subjects in the first cohort. The classifier was reported to diagnose cytomegalovirus status with high specificity and sensitivity in both the original cohort and the validation cohort. Assigning TCR associations to individual alleles was difficult when HLA alleles, especially DR and DQ, strongly co-occurred. A group of highly shared sequence variants was considered likely to be a technical artifact of the sequencing pipeline. Compared with the roughly 600-donor mean, donors in an Asian-associated ancestry cluster had fewer N-insertions in productive TCRs, according to a later genetic analysis. HLA typing was unavailable for some donors at each locus, so association tests used only the typed subset. The presence/absence analyses assumed that sequencing depth was roughly uniform across donors, and that assumption may not be true. A later analysis associated approximately 17,000 TCR beta sequences with specific HLA alleles at a false discovery rate of 0.05. The authors suggested that the approach could potentially be generalized to other disease states and immunological phenotypes. In this cohort, only TCR beta chains were sequenced, and detectable features were limited by the absence of alpha or paired-chain data. According to a later analysis, most CMV-associated TCR beta chains appeared to be HLA-restricted, and the HLA associations seemed to be driven largely by CMV exposure. The earlier analysis of about 600 of the donors excluded 15 to 20 rarely observed V segments, including chromosome 9 orphons, because counts were too low. Most TCR sequences were observed very rarely across donors, whereas some public TCRs were present in many individuals. A later analysis found that TCR association rates varied across HLA loci, with DRB1 alleles showing the most associated TCRs and HLA-C alleles the fewest. In the study, some 160 TCR beta chains were listed as associated with cytomegalovirus. Several of the top co-occurrence clusters appeared to be linked to parvovirus B19, influenza, CMV and Epstein-Barr virus, according to a later analysis. Compared with equally common non-associated chains, HLA-associated TCR beta chains in a later analysis were more clonally expanded and had lower generation probabilities. Because the 87-base-pair reads could not distinguish some IMGT-functional V segments, including TRBV6-2 and TRBV6-3, those segments were excluded. CMV serostatus was the only immune exposure information available for the cohort. Correlated functional status among segregating V segments might reflect linkage disequilibrium, but an unknown experimental factor could not be ruled out. In a later genetic analysis, a missense DCLRE1C variant was associated with V-gene and J-gene trimming of TCR beta chains, and the association was replicated in an independent cohort. In vitro tests confirmed that a few of the cytomegalovirus-associated TCR beta chains recognize cytomegalovirus antigens. Broadly in line with IMGT annotations, most TCR beta V segments showed up in productive rearrangements about 87% or about 30% of the time in an earlier analysis of around 550 of the donors.

In total, fewer than 750 healthy bone marrow donors made up the cohort. At the time of sampling, all cohort members were nominally healthy, though unrecorded immune exposures were likely present. The donor was CMV seronegative and belonged to the group of 320 or so seronegative cohort members. Every donor gave a peripheral blood sample, and the peripheral blood mononuclear cells from that sample were used for TCR beta sequencing. Genomic DNA was extracted from the blood cell samples with the Qiagen DNeasy Blood Extraction Kit. The method behind the library was the immunoSEQ multiplex PCR assay. For the multiplex PCR, a mixture combining 60 forward primers for TCR Vbeta segments and 13 reverse primers for TCR Jbeta segments was used. The CDR3 region of rearranged TCR beta genes was amplified from genomic DNA with a multiplex PCR assay. On the Illumina HiSeq System, the amplified TCR beta libraries were sequenced as 87-base-pair reads. Processing in the source paper ran as follows. A later analysis counted about 80 million unique TCR beta chains across the 666 repertoires, and about 10 million of these chains were shared by at least two donors. Raw reads were error-corrected and collapsed into unique sequences by a nearest-neighbor algorithm in which closely related sequences were merged to remove PCR and sequencing errors. CDR3 sequences were aligned to IMGT reference sequences to assign V, D and J gene segments. For a sequence to be retained, a match of at least six nucleotides to both a V gene segment and a J gene segment was required. Rearrangements were called productive when the CDR3 lacked stop codons and stayed in frame with V and J; all others were non-productive. Following IMGT convention, CDR3 was defined as the stretch from the second conserved V-encoded cysteine up to the conserved J-encoded phenylalanine. In an earlier analysis of more than 550 of the donors, sequences lacking an unambiguous match to a single V gene segment were excluded. An earlier analysis of 587 of the donors called V segments functional above 56.7% productive rearrangements and segregating when the between-donor standard deviation exceeded 5%. A statistical classification framework was built to diagnose cytomegalovirus status from the catalog of TCR beta chain sequences. In a later analysis, TCR nucleotide sequences were compared against IMGT/GENE-DB human TR gene sequences so that V and J genes could be assigned. The TCRdist pipeline was used in a later analysis to assign CDR3 sequences and most-parsimonious VDJ recombination scenarios. In a later analysis, every TCR beta chain was defined by the combination of its CDR3 amino acid sequence and its V-gene family, and reads without a unique V-gene family were dropped. As a way to deal with suspected cross-contamination and a sequencing artifact, a later analysis dropped roughly 620 nucleotide sequences that were highly shared and had low generation probability. A later analysis calculated a clonal expansion index for each public chain from normalized within-repertoire ranks of inferred template counts. In a later analysis, generation probabilities were computed with a VDJ recombination model fitted to out-of-frame rearrangements, and the resulting probabilities were checked against IGoR. A later analysis scored TCR-TCR, TCR-HLA and TCR-CMV co-occurrence with hypergeometric tests, applying a repertoire-size bias correction to TCR pairs. A later analysis estimated false discovery rates by permuting HLA or CMV assignments 20 times. In a later analysis, co-occurring TCRs were grouped with DBSCAN, and TCRdist sequence similarity was added when clustering was performed within HLA-allele-positive subsets. For co-occurrence clustering, repertoires with fewer than 30,000 or more than 120,000 public chains were excluded, along with 5 or 6 repertoires with anomalous nucleotide sharing. The immuneACCESS repertoire file appears here via TCRdb, limited to in-frame rearrangements. These files lack a portion of the clones; in checked studies, under half of the deficit traces to unresolved V genes, and the cause of the others is not known. From that table come the V and J calls and clone size; the DNA was used to work out D and trimming. This sample comprises 170,000 or so clones, roughly 78% of them detected only once. The ten largest clonotypes hold 3.1% of the sample.

This clone was detected once. What this receptor recognizes is not known. Per-base quality was not reported, and no clone a single base away is much larger than it. There are 16 amino acids in the CDR3, from cysteine to phenylalanine inclusive. The kept DNA is CDR3 alone, 48 bases in frame from the first base. The germline V gene sets CDR1 to SGHTA and CDR2 to FQGNSA. At the junction V is shortened by 3 bases and J by 1 base; bases outside the gene matches: 4. The chain couples TRBV7-2 to TRBJ2-5, and TRBD2 aligns with 11 junction nucleotides. The sequence derives from a woman in her thirties or forties in good health and CMV-seronegative. Sequenced material: PBMCs. The nucleotide sequence is TGTGCCAGCAGCTTTAGACTAGCGGGGAGCCAAGAGACCCAGTACTTC. This codes for CASSFRLAGSQETQYF.